What follows are 8 T cell receptor beta chains derived from one specimen sequenced in a study of radiotherapy plus CTLA-4 blockade in lung cancer. TCRdb's copy holds only in-frame clones and misses some; the assay was immunoSEQ multiplex PCR. This table holds 35,000 to 50,000 clones, 65% to 75% found once. The material sequenced was peripheral blood, taken from a patient treated with radiotherapy plus ipilimumab. These receptors were taken from a human donor with non-small cell lung cancer who had a partial response to radiotherapy plus ipilimumab.

As for this clone: Other DNA sequences from this sample encode an identical CDR3 as well. The V and J genes are TRBV6-5 and TRBJ1-2; D not resolved. V was shortened by 2 bases and J by 4 bases, with 5 bases between the two germline ends. This CDR3 comprises 12 residues. Per germline, CDR1 MNHEY and CDR2 SVGAGI. The CDR3 region is CASSYRGYGYTF. CDR3 DNA: TGTGCCAGCAGTTACCGGGGCTATGGCTACACCTTC.

This chain links TRBV5-4 with TRBJ1-1, with D unclear. The germline V gene encodes CDR1 SGHNT and CDR2 YYREEE (reference sequence). Between the trimmed V and J ends, which lost 0 bases and 3 bases, there was a span of 9 bases. CDR3 size: 14 residues. CDR3 residues: CASSLAGPDTEAFF. The CDR3 nucleotides are TGTGCCAGCAGCTTGGCAGGTCCCGACACTGAAGCTTTCTTT.

The rearrangement uses TRBV5-1 and TRBJ2-2; D not resolved. The CDR3 sequence is 14 residues long. Germline CDR1 SGHRS, CDR2 YFSETQ. The V end lost 4 bases, the J end lost 8 bases, and 15 bases lay between the germline ends. The CDR3 spells CASSREPVGGELFF. CDR3 nucleotides: TGCGCCAGCAGCCGTGAACCCGTCGGGGGGGAGCTGTTTTTT.

The J gene is TRBJ1-2, the V gene TRBV4-3; the match to TRBD1 covers 7 bases. The V gene end was trimmed by 2 bases and the J gene end by 8 bases; junction bases not matched to a gene: 14. This CDR3 contains 16 residues. Germline V gene lookup returns CDR1 LGHNA and CDR2 YSLEER. Here the CDR3 reads CASSQHRGGGAGGYTF. The CDR3, as DNA: TGCGCCAGCAGCCAACATAGAGGAGGGGGCGCGGGAGGCTACACCTTC.

This clone was counted only a few times. The rearrangement joins TRBV5-4 to TRBJ1-3; 7 nucleotides agree with TRBD1. The junction had 10 bases not matched to a gene; V was cut back by 3 bases and J by 4 bases. The CDR3 runs to 16 residues. Germline V lookup: CDR1 SGHNT, CDR2 YYREEE (reference sequence). CDR3: CASSSPQTGVGNTIYF. CDR3 nucleotides: TGTGCCAGCAGCTCCCCACAAACAGGGGTCGGAAACACCATATATTTT.

J is TRBJ2-2 and V is TRBV7-2; weak D call: TRBD2 (6 bases). Germline CDR1 reads SGHTA; CDR2 reads FQGNSA. Trimming stripped 1 base from V and 6 bases from J, with 15 bases between. This CDR3 region has 16 residues. CDR3 sequence: CASSLGRGVSPGELFF. The CDR3 DNA is TGTGCCAGCAGCTTAGGGCGGGGTGTTTCTCCCGGGGAGCTGTTTTTT.

This chain links TRBV7-9 with TRBJ1-3; D remains ambiguous. Trimming took off 9 bases at V and 0 bases at J, with 9 bases between the two ends. From germline, CDR1 is SEHNR and CDR2 FQNEAQ (reference sequence). The CDR3 spans 13 residues. The CDR3 bases are TGTGCCAGTCAAAAGAGCTCTGGAAACACCATATATTTT. This encodes CASQKSSGNTIYF.

This chain joins TRBV9 and TRBJ1-1, with D tentatively TRBD1 (5 bases). This CDR3 is built from 16 residues. Germline CDR1 and CDR2: SGDLS and YYNGEE. With 2 bases removed from V and 7 bases from J, the gap between germline ends came to 21 bases. Written as DNA, the CDR3 is TGTGCCAGCAGCGTTACATCTGGGGCTCTGGCATATGAAGCTTTCTTT. As protein: CASSVTSGALAYEAFF. Combining the CDR3 with reference TRBV9 and TRBJ1-1 gives the whole variable domain DSGVTQTPKHLITATGQRVTLRCSPRSGDLSVYWYQQSLDQGLQFLIQYYNGEERAKGNILERFSAQQFPDLHSELNLSSLELGDSALYFCASSVTSGALAYEAFFGQGTRLTVV.